This TCR beta chain derives from a study of immune characterization of retroperitoneal liposarcoma. Each CDR3 protein gets one entry after TCRdb re-called the PCR reads with MiXCR. Of roughly 9,300 distinct CDR3 sequences listed, about 25% were seen once; the top ten hold roughly a fifth. The germline V gene encodes CDR1 SGHTA and CDR2 FQGTGA. The CDR3 is 17 residues long. V was clipped by 1 base and J by 4 bases; unmatched bases: 4. This sequence joins TRBV7-3 and TRBJ2-3, with 14 bases that match TRBD2. Source material: blood. The receptor was derived from a male donor with retroperitoneal liposarcoma. The CDR3 sequence is CASSLRLAGGSADTQYF. The CDR3 region has the DNA TGTGCCAGCAGCTTAAGACTAGCGGGAGGGTCGGCAGATACGCAGTATTTT.